This TCR beta chain originates from a study of CD8 T cells in Susac syndrome. Study details: At blood draw, Susac syndrome patients were therapy-naive, on corticosteroids, or on intravenous immunoglobulin alone. Findings of the study overall: Susac-specific public clones were found in total CD8+ and CD8+ TEMRA repertoires, numbering sixteen and five, respectively. It was acknowledged by the study that relatively few individuals were included in its TCR sequencing and HLA analysis.

Reverse transcription used roughly 0.5 to 1 ug RNA and random hexamers. A single record per CDR3 protein comes from TCRdb applying MiXCR to the immunoSEQ multiplex PCR reads. The table has some 120,000 distinct CDR3 sequences, about 93% seen once; the top ten hold 0.21%. The CDR3 totals 12 residues. Germline CDR1 SGHRS, CDR2 YFSETQ. With 4 bases removed from V and 7 bases from J, the gap between germline ends came to 11 bases. Notes on this clonotype: The antigen is undetermined.

The specimen was CD8+ T cells from PBMCs. The TCR was taken from a human donor with Susac syndrome. The V call is TRBV5-1, the J call TRBJ1-1; D remains ambiguous. The CDR3: CASSQSGREAFF. CDR3 DNA sequence: TGCGCCAGCAGCCAGAGCGGACGTGAAGCTTTCTTT.